Listed below are T cell receptor beta chains from one sample, sequenced in a study of blood T cell repertoires in COVID-19. Profiling relied on immunoSEQ multiplex PCR, and the TCRdb table lists in-frame clones only, not all of them. The table includes some 150,000 clones, roughly 90% detected once. The sequenced sample consisted of PBMCs or T cells enriched from blood (not recorded which). The receptors shown here come from a woman aged 25-40 years with acute COVID-19. CDR3s include the opening cysteine and the closing phenylalanine or tryptophan.

cdr3_aa | v_call
CASRRAGVINNEQFF | TRBV27
CARLLRDRGCTGELFF | TRBV10-1
CASSSPGGTQYF | TRBV7-3
CASSYLWGGSYNEQFF | TRBV6-2/TRBV6-3
CASSQSSNEQFF | TRBV5-1
CSASGQAGEKLFF | TRBV20-1
CASSLWGRSTEAFF | TRBV28
CASSSSPSGGRNQPQHF | TRBV7-9
CASRLTVTNEKLFF | TRBV7-2
CASSSGWKRHTYNEQFF | TRBV6-2/TRBV6-3
CASSYGGPPGDIQYF | TRBV19